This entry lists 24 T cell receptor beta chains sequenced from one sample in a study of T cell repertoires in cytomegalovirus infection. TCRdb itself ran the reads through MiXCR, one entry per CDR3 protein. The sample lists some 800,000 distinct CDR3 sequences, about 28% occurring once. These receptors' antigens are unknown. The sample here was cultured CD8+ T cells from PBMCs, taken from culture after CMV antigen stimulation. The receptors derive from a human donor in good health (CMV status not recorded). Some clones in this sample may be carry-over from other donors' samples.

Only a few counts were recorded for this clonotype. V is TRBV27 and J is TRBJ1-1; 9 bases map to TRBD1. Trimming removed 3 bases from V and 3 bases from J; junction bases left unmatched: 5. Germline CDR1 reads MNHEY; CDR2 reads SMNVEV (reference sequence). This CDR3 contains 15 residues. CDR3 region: CASSFYRGPDTEAFF. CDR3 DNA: TGTGCCAGCAGTTTCTACAGGGGGCCGGACACTGAAGCTTTCTTT.

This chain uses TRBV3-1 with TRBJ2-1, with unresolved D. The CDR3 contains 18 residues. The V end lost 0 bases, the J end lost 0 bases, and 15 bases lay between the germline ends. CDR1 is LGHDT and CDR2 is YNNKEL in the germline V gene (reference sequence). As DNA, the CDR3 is TGTGCCAGCAGCCAAGAAACCCCTCGGGTGAGCTCCTACAATGAGCAGTTCTTC. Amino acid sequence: CASSQETPRVSSYNEQFF.

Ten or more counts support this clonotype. CDR3 protein: CASSLKQGNHEQYF. The CDR3 DNA reads TGTGCCAGCAGCTTAAAACAGGGGAACCACGAGCAGTACTTC. The rearrangement uses TRBV7-8 and TRBJ2-7; 7 bases agree with TRBD1. The germline CDR1 and CDR2 sequences are SGHVS and FQNEAQ. CDR3 size: 14 residues. V lost 2 bases and J lost 5; bases outside the gene matches: 6.

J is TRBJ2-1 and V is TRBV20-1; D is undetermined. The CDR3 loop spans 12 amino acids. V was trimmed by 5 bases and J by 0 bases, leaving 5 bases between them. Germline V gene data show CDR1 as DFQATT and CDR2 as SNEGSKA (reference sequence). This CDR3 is CSAPPSYNEQFF. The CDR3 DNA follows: TGCAGTGCTCCCCCCTCCTACAATGAGCAGTTCTTC.

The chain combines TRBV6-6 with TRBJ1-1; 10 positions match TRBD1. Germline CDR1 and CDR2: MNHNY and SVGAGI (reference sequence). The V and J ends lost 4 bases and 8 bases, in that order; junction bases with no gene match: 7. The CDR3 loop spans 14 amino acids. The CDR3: CASSSTGGRPEAFF. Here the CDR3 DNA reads TGTGCCAGCAGTTCGACAGGGGGCCGCCCCGAAGCTTTCTTT.

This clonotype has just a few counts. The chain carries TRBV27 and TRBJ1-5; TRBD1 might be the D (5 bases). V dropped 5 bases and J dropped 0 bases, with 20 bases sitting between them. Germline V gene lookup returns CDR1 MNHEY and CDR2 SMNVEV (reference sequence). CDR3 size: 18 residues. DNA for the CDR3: TGTGCCAGCAGTCATAAGGGCGCAGGGTACCTTAGCAATCAGCCCCAGCATTTT. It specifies CASSHKGAGYLSNQPQHF.

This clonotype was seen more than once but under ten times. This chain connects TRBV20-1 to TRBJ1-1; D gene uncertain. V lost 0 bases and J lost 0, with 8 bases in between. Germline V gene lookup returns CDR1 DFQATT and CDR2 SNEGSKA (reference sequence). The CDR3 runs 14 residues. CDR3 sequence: CSARDGRLNTEAFF. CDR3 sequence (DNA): TGCAGTGCTAGAGATGGGCGGCTGAACACTGAAGCTTTCTTT.

CDR3 in amino acids: CATSEGRGKRTEAFF. In nucleotides, the CDR3 is TGTGCCACCAGTGAAGGTCGTGGGAAACGGACTGAAGCTTTCTTT. The chain combines TRBV24-1 with TRBJ1-1, with D hard to call. V was pared by 4 bases and J by 5 bases, with 16 bases between. Per germline, CDR1 KGHDR and CDR2 SFDVKD. This CDR3 is built from 15 residues.

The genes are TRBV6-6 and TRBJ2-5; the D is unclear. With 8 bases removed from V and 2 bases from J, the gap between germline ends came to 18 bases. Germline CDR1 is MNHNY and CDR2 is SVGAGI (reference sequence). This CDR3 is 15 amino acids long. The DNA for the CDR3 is TGTGCCAGCTCATACGTTCGAGTCCCTCAAGAGACCCAGTACTTC. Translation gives CASSYVRVPQETQYF.

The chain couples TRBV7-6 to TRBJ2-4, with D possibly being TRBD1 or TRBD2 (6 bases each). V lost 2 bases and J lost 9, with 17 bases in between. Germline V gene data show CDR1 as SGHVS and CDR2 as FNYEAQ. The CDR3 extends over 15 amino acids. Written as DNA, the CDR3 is TGTGCCAGCAGCTTAAGTGAGGGGGACTGGGGCATTCAGTACTTC. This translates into CASSLSEGDWGIQYF.

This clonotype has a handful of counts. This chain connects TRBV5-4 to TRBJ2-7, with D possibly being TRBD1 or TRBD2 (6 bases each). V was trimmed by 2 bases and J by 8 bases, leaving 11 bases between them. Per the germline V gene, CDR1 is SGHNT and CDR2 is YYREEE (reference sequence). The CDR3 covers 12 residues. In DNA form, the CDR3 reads TGTGCCAGCAGCTTCGGGGGACAAAAGCAGTACGTC. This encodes CASSFGGQKQYV.

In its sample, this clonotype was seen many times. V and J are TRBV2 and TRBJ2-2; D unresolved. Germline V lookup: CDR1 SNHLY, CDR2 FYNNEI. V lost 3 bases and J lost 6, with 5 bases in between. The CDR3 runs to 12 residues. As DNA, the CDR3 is TGTGCCAGCAGTGACCGGGCCGGGGAGCTGTTTTTT. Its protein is CASSDRAGELFF.

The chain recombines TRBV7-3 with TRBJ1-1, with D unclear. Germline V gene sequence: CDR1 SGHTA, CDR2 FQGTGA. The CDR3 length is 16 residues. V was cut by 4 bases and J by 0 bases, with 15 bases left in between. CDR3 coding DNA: TGTGCCAGCAGCTCCCCAGGTAAAGCCATGAACACTGAAGCTTTCTTT. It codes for CASSSPGKAMNTEAFF.

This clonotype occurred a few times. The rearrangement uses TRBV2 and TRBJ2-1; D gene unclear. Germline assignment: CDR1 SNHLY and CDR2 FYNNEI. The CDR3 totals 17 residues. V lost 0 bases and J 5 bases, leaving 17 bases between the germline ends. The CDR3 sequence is CASSEADQAPPNNEQFF. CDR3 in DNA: TGTGCCAGCAGTGAAGCGGATCAGGCCCCGCCTAACAATGAGCAGTTCTTC. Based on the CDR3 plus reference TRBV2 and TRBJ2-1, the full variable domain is EPEVTQTPSHQVTQMGQEVILRCVPISNHLYFYWYRQILGQKVEFLVSFYNNEISEKSEIFDDQFSVERPDGSNFTLKIRSTKLEDSAMYFCASSEADQAPPNNEQFFGPGTRLTVL.

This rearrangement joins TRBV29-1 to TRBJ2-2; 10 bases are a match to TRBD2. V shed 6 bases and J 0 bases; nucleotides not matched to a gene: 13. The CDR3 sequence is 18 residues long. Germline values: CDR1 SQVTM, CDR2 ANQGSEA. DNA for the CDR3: TGCAGCGTCCGCCTCCCTAGCGGGGGTTTCGCGAACACCGGGGAGCTGTTTTTT. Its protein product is CSVRLPSGGFANTGELFF.

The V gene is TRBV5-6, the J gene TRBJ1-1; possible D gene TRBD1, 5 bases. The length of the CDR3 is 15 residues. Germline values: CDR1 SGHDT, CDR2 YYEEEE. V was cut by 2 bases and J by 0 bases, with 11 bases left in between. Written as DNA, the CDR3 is TGTGCCAGCAGCTTTGGGGGTCCGCTGAACACTGAAGCTTTCTTT. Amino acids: CASSFGGPLNTEAFF.

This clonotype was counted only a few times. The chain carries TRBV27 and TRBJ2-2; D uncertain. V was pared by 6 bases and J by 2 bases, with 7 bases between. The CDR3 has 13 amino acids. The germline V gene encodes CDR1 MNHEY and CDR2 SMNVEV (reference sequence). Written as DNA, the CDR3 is TGTGCCAGCAGCACCCATAACACCGGGGAGCTGTTTTTT. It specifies CASSTHNTGELFF.

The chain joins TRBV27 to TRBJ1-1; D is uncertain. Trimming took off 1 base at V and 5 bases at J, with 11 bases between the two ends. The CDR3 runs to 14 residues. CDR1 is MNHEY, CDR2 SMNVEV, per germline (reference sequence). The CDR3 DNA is TGTGCCAGCAGTTTATTCTCAGGACGAACTGAAGCTTTCTTT. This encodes CASSLFSGRTEAFF.

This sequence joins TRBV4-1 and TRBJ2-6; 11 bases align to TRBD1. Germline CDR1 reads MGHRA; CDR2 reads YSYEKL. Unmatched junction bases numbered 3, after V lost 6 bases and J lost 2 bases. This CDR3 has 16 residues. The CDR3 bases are TGCGCCAGCAGAGGACAGGGGGCGCCTGGGGCCAACGTCCTGACTTTC. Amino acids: CASRGQGAPGANVLTF.

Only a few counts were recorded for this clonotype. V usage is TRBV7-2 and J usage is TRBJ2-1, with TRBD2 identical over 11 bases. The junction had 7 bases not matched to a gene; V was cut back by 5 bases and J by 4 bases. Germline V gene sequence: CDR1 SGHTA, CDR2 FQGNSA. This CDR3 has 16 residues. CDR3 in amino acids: CASSRIAGGLYNEQFF. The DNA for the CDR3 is TGTGCCAGCAGCCGCATAGCGGGGGGGCTGTACAATGAGCAGTTCTTC. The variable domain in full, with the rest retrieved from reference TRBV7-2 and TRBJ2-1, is GAGVSQSPSNKVTEKGKDVELRCDPISGHTALYWYRQSLGQGLEFLIYFQGNSAPDKSGLPSDRFSAERTGGSVSTLTIQRTQQEDSAVYLCASSRIAGGLYNEQFFGPGTRLTVL.

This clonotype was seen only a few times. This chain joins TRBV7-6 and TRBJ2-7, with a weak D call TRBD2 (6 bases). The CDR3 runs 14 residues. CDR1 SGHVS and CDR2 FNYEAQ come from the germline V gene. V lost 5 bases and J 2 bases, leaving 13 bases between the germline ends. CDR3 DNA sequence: TGTGCCAGCAGCAACCGGGACTCAACCTACGAGCAGTACGTC. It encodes CASSNRDSTYEQYV.

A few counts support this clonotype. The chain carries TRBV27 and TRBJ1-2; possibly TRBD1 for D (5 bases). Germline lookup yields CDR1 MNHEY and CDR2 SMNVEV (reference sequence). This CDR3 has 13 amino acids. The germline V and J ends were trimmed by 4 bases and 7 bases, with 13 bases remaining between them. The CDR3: CASSSSGKGGYTF. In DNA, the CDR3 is TGTGCCAGCAGTTCTTCAGGGAAAGGTGGCTACACCTTC.

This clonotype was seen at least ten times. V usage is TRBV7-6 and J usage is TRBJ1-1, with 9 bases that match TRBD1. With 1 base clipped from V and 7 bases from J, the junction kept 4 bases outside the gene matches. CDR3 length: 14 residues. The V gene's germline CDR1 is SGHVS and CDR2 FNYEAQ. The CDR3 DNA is TGTGCCAGCAGCTTAGGGACAGGGGTGGTTGAAGCTTTCTTT. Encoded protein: CASSLGTGVVEAFF. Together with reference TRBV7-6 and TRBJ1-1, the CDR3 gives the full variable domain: GAGVSQSPRYKVTKRGQDVALRCDPISGHVSLYWYRQALGQGPEFLTYFNYEAQQDKSGLPNDRFSAERPEGSISTLTIQRTEQRDSAMYRCASSLGTGVVEAFFGQGTRLTVV.

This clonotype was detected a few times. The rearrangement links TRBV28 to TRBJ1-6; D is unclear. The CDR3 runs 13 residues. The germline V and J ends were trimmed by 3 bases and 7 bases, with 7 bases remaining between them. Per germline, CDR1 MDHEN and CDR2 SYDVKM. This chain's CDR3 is CASSLVRNSPLHF. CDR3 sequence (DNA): TGTGCCAGCAGTTTGGTCAGGAATTCACCCCTCCACTTT.